A selection of T cell receptor beta chains follows, all from one sample in a study of cytomegalovirus exposure and HLA in healthy donors. Sequencing was performed with immunoSEQ multiplex PCR; in TCRdb, only in-frame clones are kept and a portion is missing. This sample carries around 100,000 clones, with 0.55% to 0.65% going to the ten biggest clones. The sample comprised PBMCs. The receptors originated from a man in his forties or fifties in good health and CMV-seronegative. Each CDR3 is given with its conserved first and last residue. A D gene is named only where the DNA matches it firmly.

j_call v_call d_call cdr3_nt cdr3_aa
TRBJ2-5 TRBV6-1 TRBD1 TGTGCCAGCACAGCCGAAAGGGGGCACGGAGAGACCCAGTACTTC CASTAERGHGETQYF
TRBJ2-7 TRBV14 . TGTGCCAGCAGCCATCCCCCGACATGGCACGAGCAGTACTTC CASSHPPTWHEQYF
TRBJ2-1 TRBV7-2 . TGTGCCAGCAGCTTAGATCAGGGATCCTACAATGAGCAGTTCTTC CASSLDQGSYNEQFF
TRBJ1-6 TRBV10-3 . TGTGCCATCAGGGGCGAGACACCTTATAATTCACCCCTCCACTTT CAIRGETPYNSPLHF
TRBJ1-2 TRBV5-6 . TGTGCCAGCAGCTTTGGGGTGGGGGCTGGCTATGGCTACACCTTC CASSFGVGAGYGYTF
TRBJ1-1 TRBV18 . TGTGCCAGCTCACCACCATCGGGGGGCCACACTGAAGCTTTCTTT CASSPPSGGHTEAFF
TRBJ1-1 TRBV29-1 . TGCAGCGTTGAACTGGGGGGGCTCGGCACTGAAGCTTTCTTT CSVELGGLGTEAFF
TRBJ1-1 TRBV2 . TGTGCCAGCAGCCTCGAGGGTCGGGTATATGGTACTGAAGCTTTCTTT CASSLEGRVYGTEAFF
TRBJ1-2 TRBV6-5 . TGTGCCAGCAGGTATACAACAGGGTATGGCTACACCTTC CASRYTTGYGYTF
TRBJ1-2 TRBV6-5 . TGTGCCAGCGGCGCGCAGGCCCCCCCTGGCTACACCTTC CASGAQAPPGYTF
TRBJ2-3 TRBV9 . TGTGCCAGCAGCGACGCGACTAGGCGCCATACGCAGTATTTT CASSDATRRHTQYF
TRBJ1-1 TRBV5-1 TRBD1 TGCGCCAGCAGCTTGGGGACAGGGGTCGACACTGAAGCTTTCTTT CASSLGTGVDTEAFF
TRBJ2-7 TRBV18 . TGTGCCAGCTCACCAGAGAAGGGGCGCCCCTACGAGCAGTACTTC CASSPEKGRPYEQYF
TRBJ1-1 TRBV18 . TGTGCCAGCTCAGAATGGACGGGGCGGGGGAACACTGAAGCTTTCTTT CASSEWTGRGNTEAFF
TRBJ1-3 TRBV18 TRBD1 TGTGCCAGCTCACCACGGGTATCGGCAGGGGGCGTCTCTGGAAACACCATATATTTT CASSPRVSAGGVSGNTIYF
TRBJ2-1 TRBV10-3 . TGTGCCATCAGTGAGTCCTGGGGCCTCACTTCCAATGAGCAGTTCTTC CAISESWGLTSNEQFF
TRBJ1-2 TRBV19 TRBD1 TGTGCCAGTAGTTCCAACCCCGACAGGGTGGGCTACACCTTC CASSSNPDRVGYTF
TRBJ2-7 TRBV19 TRBD1 TGTGCCAGTAGTATTGACAGGGCATTTTCCTACGAGCAGTACTTC CASSIDRAFSYEQYF
TRBJ2-2 TRBV5-6 . TGTGCCAGCAGTGACACAACCGCGAACACCGGGGAGCTGTTTTTT CASSDTTANTGELFF
TRBJ2-3 TRBV30 TRBD1 TGTGCCTCCGACAGGGGGCTTAGAACAGATACGCAGTATTTT CASDRGLRTDTQYF
TRBJ1-1 TRBV25-1 . TGTGCCAGCAGTGAATCGAGGGCTACGAACACTGAAGCTTTCTTT CASSESRATNTEAFF
TRBJ1-3 TRBV6-6 . TGTGCCAGCAGTTGGGAGACGGACTCTGGAAACACCATATATTTT CASSWETDSGNTIYF
TRBJ2-1 TRBV29-1 . TGCAGCGTTGCTAGCTCCTACAATGAGCAGTTCTTC CSVASSYNEQFF
TRBJ2-7 TRBV2 TRBD1 TGTGCCAGCAGAGTCAGGGGGAGTTCCTACGAGCAGTACTTC CASRVRGSSYEQYF
TRBJ2-2 TRBV19 . TGTGCCAGTAGTAGCGCCGGGGAGAACACCGGGGAGCTGTTTTTT CASSSAGENTGELFF
TRBJ2-7 TRBV27 . TGTGCCAGCAGTACCCCCGGGAGCGAGGGTGACGAGCAGTACTTC CASSTPGSEGDEQYF
TRBJ1-3 TRBV4-3 TRBD1 TGCGCCAGCAGCCAAGTCATGACAGGGGGCTCGGGAAACACCATATATTTT CASSQVMTGGSGNTIYF
TRBJ1-1 TRBV7-9 . TGTGCCAGCAGCTTACCGGTTAGTGAAGCTTTCTTT CASSLPVSEAFF
TRBJ1-2 TRBV13 . TGTGCCAGCAGCCGGTTAGACTATGGCTACACCTTC CASSRLDYGYTF
TRBJ2-7 TRBV5-6 TRBD2 TGTGCCAGCAGCTCCTCGGGGGGTCTATACTACGAGCAGTACTTC CASSSSGGLYYEQYF
TRBJ1-1 TRBV15 . TGTGCCACCAGCAGAGTAGCAGTGTCGAACACTGAAGCTTTCTTT CATSRVAVSNTEAFF
TRBJ2-1 TRBV14 TRBD2 TGTGCCAGCAGCCCCGCTCTAGCGGGAGGGAAGTTCTTC CASSPALAGGKFF
TRBJ1-5 TRBV2 TRBD1 TGTGCCAGCAGTGTGACAGGGGCAAGGCAGCCCCAGCATTTT CASSVTGARQPQHF
TRBJ2-1 TRBV19 . TGTGCCAGTAGTATAGGGCTTGATTCCTACAATGAGCAGTTCTTC CASSIGLDSYNEQFF
TRBJ2-1 TRBV5-1 . TGCGCCAGCAGCCGAGGACAGACCTCCTACAATGAGCAGTTCTTC CASSRGQTSYNEQFF
TRBJ2-1 TRBV18 TRBD1 TGTGCCAGCTCACCTACTTCCGGGACAGGGGGCAATGAGCAGTTCTTC CASSPTSGTGGNEQFF
TRBJ2-3 TRBV5-1 . TGCGCCAGCAGTATAAAGGGGGATACGCAGTATTTT CASSIKGDTQYF
TRBJ1-2 TRBV5-1 . TGCGCCAGCAGCCCGATCGTCTCGGGGGGTGCCTATGGCTACACCTTC CASSPIVSGGAYGYTF
TRBJ2-5 TRBV5-1 . TGCGCCAGCAGCGATGACAGTGGGCGGGAGACCCAGTACTTC CASSDDSGRETQYF
TRBJ2-7 TRBV5-1 . TGCGCCAGCAGCCCCGCGAGCGGGACAACCTACGAGCAGTACTTC CASSPASGTTYEQYF
TRBJ2-1 TRBV6-5 TRBD2 TGTGCCAGCAGTTACTCGCCCGGGGGGGTAGAGCAGTTCTTC CASSYSPGGVEQFF
TRBJ2-5 TRBV6-5 . TGTGCCAGCAGTTACTCGGAGGGCTGGGAGACCCAGTACTTC CASSYSEGWETQYF
TRBJ1-5 TRBV11-3 . TGTGCCAGCAGCTTAGATCGGGAGCAGCCCCAGCATTTT CASSLDREQPQHF
TRBJ1-2 TRBV7-8 TRBD1 TGTGCCAGCAGCCCCCGGGACAGTTCCAACTATGGCTACACCTTC CASSPRDSSNYGYTF
TRBJ2-1 TRBV29-1 TRBD2 TGCAGCACAGGTAGCGGGAGGGCCGGGTTCTTC CSTGSGRAGFF
TRBJ1-2 TRBV14 TRBD1 TGTGCCAGCAGCCTCACAGGGGGCTTCTATGGCTACACCTTC CASSLTGGFYGYTF
TRBJ1-2 TRBV6-1 . TGTGCCAGCAGTGAAGGAGGCTGGAACTATGGCTACACCTTC CASSEGGWNYGYTF
TRBJ1-1 TRBV7-2 . TGTGCCAGCAGCCAATCACAGAACACTGAAGCTTTCTTT CASSQSQNTEAFF
TRBJ1-1 TRBV10-3 . TGTGCCATCAGTGATATGAACACTGAAGCTTTCTTT CAISDMNTEAFF
TRBJ2-1 TRBV6-5 . TGTGCCAGCAGTTACTCGGGGGGTGGATCCTACAATGAGCAGTTCTTC CASSYSGGGSYNEQFF
TRBJ2-1 TRBV4-3 TRBD2 TGCGCCAGCAGCCAAGCTAGCGGGAACTCCTACAATGAGCAGTTCTTC CASSQASGNSYNEQFF
TRBJ2-7 TRBV5-1 TRBD2 TGCGCCAGCAGCGGGGGGGGAGGGCGGAACGACCCCTACGAGCAGTACTTC CASSGGGGRNDPYEQYF
TRBJ2-5 TRBV2 . TGTGCCAGCAGTGTTAACACTAAAGAGACCCAGTACTTC CASSVNTKETQYF
TRBJ2-3 TRBV29-1 . TGCAGCGTTGAAGTGGACTCCATTAGCACAGATACGCAGTATTTT CSVEVDSISTDTQYF
TRBJ1-2 TRBV5-1 . TGCGCCAGCAGCTCAATACAGGGAAACTATGGCTACACCTTC CASSSIQGNYGYTF
TRBJ2-2 TRBV7-2 . TGTGCCAGCAGCTTAAGAGTCGAGAACACCGGGGAGCTGTTTTTT CASSLRVENTGELFF
TRBJ2-2 TRBV5-5 TRBD2 TGTGCCAGCAGCGGGGAGGGGAGCGCCGGGGAGCTGTTTTTT CASSGEGSAGELFF
TRBJ1-1 TRBV21-1 . TGTGCCAGCAGCAAAGGGGCCCCCCTAAACGGGGGGAACACTGAAGCTTTCTTT CASSKGAPLNGGNTEAFF
TRBJ2-7 TRBV10-3 . TGTGCCATCCGAGGCAGCTCCTACGAGCAGTACTTC CAIRGSSYEQYF
TRBJ2-7 TRBV7-6 . TGTGCCAGCAGCTTTACAGGAGATTTCTACGAGCAGTACTTC CASSFTGDFYEQYF